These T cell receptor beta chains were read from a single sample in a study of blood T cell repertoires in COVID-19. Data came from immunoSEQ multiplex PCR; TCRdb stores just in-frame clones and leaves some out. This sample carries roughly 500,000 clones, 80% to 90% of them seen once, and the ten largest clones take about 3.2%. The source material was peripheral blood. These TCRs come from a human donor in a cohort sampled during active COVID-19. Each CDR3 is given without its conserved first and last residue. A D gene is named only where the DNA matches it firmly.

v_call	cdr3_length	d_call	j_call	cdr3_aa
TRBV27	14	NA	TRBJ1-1	ASGHGPRSPNTEAF
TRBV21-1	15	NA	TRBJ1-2	ASSDPGAELTNYGYT
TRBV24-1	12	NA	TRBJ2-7	ATSATGFPYEQY
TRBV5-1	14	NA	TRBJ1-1	ASSLEVGAKGTEAF
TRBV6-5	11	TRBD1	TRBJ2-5	ASSDRVIETQY
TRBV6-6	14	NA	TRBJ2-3	ASSYSWELGTDTQY
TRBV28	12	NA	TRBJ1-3	ASSLGHSGNTIY
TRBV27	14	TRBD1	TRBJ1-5	ASSLFATGDRQPQH
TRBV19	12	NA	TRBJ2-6	ASREISGANVLT
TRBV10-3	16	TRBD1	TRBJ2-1	AISESKGQGGLNNEQF
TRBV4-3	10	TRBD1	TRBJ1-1	ASSQSGTGAF
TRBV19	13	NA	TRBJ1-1	ASSAYGGENTEAF
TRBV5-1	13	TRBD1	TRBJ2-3	ASSSTGFLTDTQY
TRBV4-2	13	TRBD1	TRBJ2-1	ASSRPGQGINEQF
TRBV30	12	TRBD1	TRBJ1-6	AWSLGTENSPLH
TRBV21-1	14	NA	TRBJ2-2	ASTTSGTIYTGELF
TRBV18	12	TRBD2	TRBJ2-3	ASGRLAGTDTQY